The following is a T cell receptor beta chain sequence with its context. The sample's treatment: roughly 19 received Ad26.COV2.S at low or high dose, single or two shots; 5 received placebo; per-sample allocation not given. The investigators took samples on day 63 after the first vaccine or placebo injection. CDR1 MDHEN and CDR2 SYDVKM come from the germline V gene. The germline V and J ends were trimmed by 6 bases and 6 bases, with 5 bases remaining between them. CDR3 size: 11 residues. This entry is derived from a study of Ad26.COV2.S vaccination and SARS-CoV-2 variants. The data were produced by immunoSEQ multiplex PCR, yet TCRdb's version contains in-frame clones alone and is incomplete. The sample carries some 340,000 clones, around four fifths recorded once.

The receptor was isolated from a person between 18 and 65 years old who received the Ad26.COV2.S COVID-19 vaccine or a placebo. The chain recombines TRBV28 with TRBJ2-2; D not resolved. The specimen comprised peripheral blood, sampled in a trial of Ad26.COV2.S vaccine versus placebo. CDR3 residues: CASRNAGELFF. For the CDR3, the DNA is TGTGCCAGCAGAAACGCCGGGGAGCTGTTTTTT.